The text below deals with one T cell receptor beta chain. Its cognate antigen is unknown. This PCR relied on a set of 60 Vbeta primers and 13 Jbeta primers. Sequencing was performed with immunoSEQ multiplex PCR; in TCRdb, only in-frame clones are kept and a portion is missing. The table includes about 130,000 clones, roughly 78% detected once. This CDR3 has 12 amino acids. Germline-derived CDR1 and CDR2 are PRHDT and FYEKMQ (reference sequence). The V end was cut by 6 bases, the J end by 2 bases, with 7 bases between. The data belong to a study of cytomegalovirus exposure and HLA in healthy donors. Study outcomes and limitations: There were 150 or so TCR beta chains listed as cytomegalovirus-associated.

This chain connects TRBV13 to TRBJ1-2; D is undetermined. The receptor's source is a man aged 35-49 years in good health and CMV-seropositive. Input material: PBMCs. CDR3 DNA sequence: TGTGCCAGCAGTCCGGGGAACTATGGCTACACCTTC. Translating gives CASSPGNYGYTF.